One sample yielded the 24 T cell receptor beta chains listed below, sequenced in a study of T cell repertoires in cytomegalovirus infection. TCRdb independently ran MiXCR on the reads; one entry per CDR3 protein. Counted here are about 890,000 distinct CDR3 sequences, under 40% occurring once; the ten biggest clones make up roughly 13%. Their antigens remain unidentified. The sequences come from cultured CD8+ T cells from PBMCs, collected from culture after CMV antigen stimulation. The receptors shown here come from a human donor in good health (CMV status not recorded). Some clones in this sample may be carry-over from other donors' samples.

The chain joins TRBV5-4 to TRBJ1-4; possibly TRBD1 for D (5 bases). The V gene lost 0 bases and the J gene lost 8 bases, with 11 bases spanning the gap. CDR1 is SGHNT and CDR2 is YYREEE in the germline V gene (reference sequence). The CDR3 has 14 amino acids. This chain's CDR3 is CASSLVGEGEKLFF. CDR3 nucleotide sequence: TGTGCCAGCAGCTTGGTGGGGGAAGGCGAAAAACTGTTTTTT.

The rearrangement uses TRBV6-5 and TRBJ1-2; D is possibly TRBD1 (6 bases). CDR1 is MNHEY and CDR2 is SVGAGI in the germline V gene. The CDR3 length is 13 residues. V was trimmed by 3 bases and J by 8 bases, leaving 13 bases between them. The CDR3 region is CASSYGGAWGYTF. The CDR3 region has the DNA TGTGCCAGCAGTTATGGGGGGGCTTGGGGCTACACCTTC.

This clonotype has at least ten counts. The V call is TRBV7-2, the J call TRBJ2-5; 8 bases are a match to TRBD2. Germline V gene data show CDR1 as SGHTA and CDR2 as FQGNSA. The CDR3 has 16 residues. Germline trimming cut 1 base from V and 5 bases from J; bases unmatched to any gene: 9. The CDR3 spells CASSLVTSGPRETQYF. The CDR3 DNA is TGTGCCAGCAGCTTAGTTACTAGCGGTCCTAGGGAGACCCAGTACTTC.

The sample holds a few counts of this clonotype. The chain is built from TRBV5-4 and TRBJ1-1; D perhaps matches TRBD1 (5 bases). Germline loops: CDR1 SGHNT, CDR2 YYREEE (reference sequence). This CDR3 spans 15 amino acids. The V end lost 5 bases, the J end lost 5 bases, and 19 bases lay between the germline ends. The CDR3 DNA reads TGTGCCAGCAGGCTCTCAGGGCCTCTGGGGACTGAAGCTTTCTTT. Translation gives CASRLSGPLGTEAFF.

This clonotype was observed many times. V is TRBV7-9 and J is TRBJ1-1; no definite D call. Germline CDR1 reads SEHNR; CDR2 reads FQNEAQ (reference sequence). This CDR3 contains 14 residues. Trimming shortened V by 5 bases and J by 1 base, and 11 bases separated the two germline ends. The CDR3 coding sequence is TGTGCCAGCAGCCAAGATGCAGAGAACACTGAAGCTTTCTTT. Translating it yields CASSQDAENTEAFF.

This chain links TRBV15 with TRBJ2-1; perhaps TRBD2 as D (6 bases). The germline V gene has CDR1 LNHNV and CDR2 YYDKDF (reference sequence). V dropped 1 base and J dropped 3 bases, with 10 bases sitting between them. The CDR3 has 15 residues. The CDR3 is CATSRVGLGYNEQFF. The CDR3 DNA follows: TGTGCCACCAGCAGAGTGGGACTGGGCTACAATGAGCAGTTCTTC.

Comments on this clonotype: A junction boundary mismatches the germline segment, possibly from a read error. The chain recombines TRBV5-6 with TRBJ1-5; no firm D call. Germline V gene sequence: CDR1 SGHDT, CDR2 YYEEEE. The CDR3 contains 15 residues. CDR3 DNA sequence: TGTGCCAGCAGCTTGGGAGGGCGTCGCAATCTGCCCCAGCATTTT. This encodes CASSLGGRRNLPQHF.

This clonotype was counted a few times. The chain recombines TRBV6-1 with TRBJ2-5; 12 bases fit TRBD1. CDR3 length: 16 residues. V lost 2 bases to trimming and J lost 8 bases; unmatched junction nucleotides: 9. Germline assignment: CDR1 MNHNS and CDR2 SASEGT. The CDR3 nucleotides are TGTGCCAGCAGTGAACTTGGGGGGACAGGGGGCCGTACCCAGTACTTC. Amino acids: CASSELGGTGGRTQYF.

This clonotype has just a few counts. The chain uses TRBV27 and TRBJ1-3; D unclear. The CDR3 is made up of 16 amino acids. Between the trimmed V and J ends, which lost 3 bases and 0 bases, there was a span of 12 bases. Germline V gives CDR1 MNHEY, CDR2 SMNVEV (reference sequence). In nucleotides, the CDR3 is TGTGCCAGCAGTTTTTCCCGGACCCTCTCTGGAAACACCATATATTTT. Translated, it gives CASSFSRTLSGNTIYF.

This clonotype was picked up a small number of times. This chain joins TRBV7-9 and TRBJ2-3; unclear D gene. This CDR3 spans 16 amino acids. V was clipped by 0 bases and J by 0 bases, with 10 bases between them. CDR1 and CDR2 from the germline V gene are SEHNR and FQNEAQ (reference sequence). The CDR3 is CASSLAVVLSTDTQYF. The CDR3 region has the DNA TGTGCCAGCAGCTTAGCGGTTGTGCTTAGCACAGATACGCAGTATTTT.

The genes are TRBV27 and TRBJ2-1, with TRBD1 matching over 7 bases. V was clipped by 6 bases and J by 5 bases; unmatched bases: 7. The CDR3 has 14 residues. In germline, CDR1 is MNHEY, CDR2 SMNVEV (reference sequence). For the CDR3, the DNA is TGTGCCAGCAGCTGGGGGACAGCCAACAATGAGCAGTTCTTC. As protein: CASSWGTANNEQFF.

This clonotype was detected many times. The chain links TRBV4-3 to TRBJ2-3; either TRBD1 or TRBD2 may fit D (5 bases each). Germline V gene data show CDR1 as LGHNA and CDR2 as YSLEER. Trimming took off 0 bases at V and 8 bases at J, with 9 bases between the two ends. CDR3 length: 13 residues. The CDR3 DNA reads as TGCGCCAGCAGCCAAGAAAAGAGGGGTACGCAGTATTTT. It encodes CASSQEKRGTQYF.

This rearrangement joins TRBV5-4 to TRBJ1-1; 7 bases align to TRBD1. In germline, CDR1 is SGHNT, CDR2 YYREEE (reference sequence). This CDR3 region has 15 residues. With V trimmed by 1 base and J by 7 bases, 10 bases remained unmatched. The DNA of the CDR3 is TGTGCCAGCAGCTTGTGGGTCAGGGGGGTAGGTGAAGCTTTCTTT. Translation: CASSLWVRGVGEAFF.

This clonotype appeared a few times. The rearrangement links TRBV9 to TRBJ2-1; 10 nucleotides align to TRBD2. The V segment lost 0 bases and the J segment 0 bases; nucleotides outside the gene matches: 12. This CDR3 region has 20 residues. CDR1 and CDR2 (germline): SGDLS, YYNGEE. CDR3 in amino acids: CASSVGGGLAGESSYNEQFF. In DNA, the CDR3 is TGTGCCAGCAGCGTAGGGGGGGGGCTAGCGGGGGAAAGCTCCTACAATGAGCAGTTCTTC.

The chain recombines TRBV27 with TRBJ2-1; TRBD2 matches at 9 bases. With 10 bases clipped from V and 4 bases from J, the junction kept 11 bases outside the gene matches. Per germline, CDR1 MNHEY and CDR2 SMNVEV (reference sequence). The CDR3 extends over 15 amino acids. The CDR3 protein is CATQRPRGGYNEQFF. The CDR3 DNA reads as TGTGCCACTCAACGCCCGCGGGGGGGTTACAATGAGCAGTTCTTC.

CDR3 protein: CASSDGGLAAWADTQYF. The DNA of the CDR3 is TGTGCCAGCAGTGATGGGGGACTAGCGGCTTGGGCTGATACGCAGTATTTT. The chain joins TRBV6-1 to TRBJ2-3; 11 bases are shared with TRBD2. Trimming cost V 3 bases and J 6 bases; bases outside gene matches: 11. The germline CDR1 and CDR2 sequences are MNHNS and SASEGT. The CDR3 is made up of 17 amino acids.

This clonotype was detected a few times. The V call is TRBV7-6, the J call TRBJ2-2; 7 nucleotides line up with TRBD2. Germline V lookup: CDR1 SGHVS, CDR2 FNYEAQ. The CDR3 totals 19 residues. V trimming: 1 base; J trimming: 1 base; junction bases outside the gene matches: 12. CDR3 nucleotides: TGTGCCAGCAGCTTAGTTCCAGCGGGGCACCTAGGGAACACCGGGGAGCTGTTTTTT. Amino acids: CASSLVPAGHLGNTGELFF.

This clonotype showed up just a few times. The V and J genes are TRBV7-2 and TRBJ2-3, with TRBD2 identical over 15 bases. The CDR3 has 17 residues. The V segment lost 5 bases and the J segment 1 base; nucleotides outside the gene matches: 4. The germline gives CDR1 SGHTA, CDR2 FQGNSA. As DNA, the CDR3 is TGTGCCAGCAGCGCCCGGACTAGCGGGGGGGGCACAGATACGCAGTATTTT. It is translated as CASSARTSGGGTDTQYF.

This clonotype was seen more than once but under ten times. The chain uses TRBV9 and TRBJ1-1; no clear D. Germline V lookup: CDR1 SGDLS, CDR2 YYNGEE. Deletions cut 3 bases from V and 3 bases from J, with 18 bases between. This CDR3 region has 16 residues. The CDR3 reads CASSAPATEADTEAFF. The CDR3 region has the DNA TGTGCCAGCAGCGCACCGGCCACAGAGGCCGACACTGAAGCTTTCTTT.

This chain's CDR3 is CASSWQGARADTQYF. In DNA, the CDR3 is TGTGCCAGCAGTTGGCAGGGGGCGCGAGCAGATACGCAGTATTTT. The V and J genes are TRBV6-2 or TRBV6-3 and TRBJ2-3; 8 positions match TRBD1. V trimming: 4 bases; J trimming: 4 bases; junction bases outside the gene matches: 7. The CDR3 totals 15 residues. The V gene's germline CDR1 is MNHEY and CDR2 SVGEGT.

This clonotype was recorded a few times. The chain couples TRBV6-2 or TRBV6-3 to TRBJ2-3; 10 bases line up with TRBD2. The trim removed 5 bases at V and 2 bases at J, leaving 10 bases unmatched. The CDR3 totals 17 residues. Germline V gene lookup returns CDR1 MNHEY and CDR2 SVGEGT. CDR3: CASSTSSGGLPTDTQYF. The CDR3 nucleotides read TGTGCCAGCAGTACCTCTAGCGGGGGCCTACCCACAGATACGCAGTATTTT.

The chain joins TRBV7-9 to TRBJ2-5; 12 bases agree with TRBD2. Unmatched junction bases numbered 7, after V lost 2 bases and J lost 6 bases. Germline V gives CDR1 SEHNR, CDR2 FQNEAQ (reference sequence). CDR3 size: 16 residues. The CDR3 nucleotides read TGTGCCAGCAGCTTACCGGGACTAGCGGGTCAGAAGACCCAGTACTTC. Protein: CASSLPGLAGQKTQYF.

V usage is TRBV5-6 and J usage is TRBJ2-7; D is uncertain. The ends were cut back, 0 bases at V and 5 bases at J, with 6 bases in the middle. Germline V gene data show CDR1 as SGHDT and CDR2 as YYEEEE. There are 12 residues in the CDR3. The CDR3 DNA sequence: TGTGCCAGCAGCTTGGGATACCACGAGCAGTACGTC. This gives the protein CASSLGYHEQYV.

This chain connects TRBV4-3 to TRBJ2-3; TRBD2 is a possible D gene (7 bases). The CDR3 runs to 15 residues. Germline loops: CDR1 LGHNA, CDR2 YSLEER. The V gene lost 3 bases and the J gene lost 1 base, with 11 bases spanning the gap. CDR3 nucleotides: TGCGCCAGCAGCCAGGTGGGGGGGCGCACAGATACGCAGTATTTT. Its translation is CASSQVGGRTDTQYF.